One and the same sample provided the 13 T cell receptor beta chains below, sequenced in a study of T-cell memory formation after mild COVID-19 (dated by TCRdb to about 2021). The protocol used for the library was 5' RACE. For sequencing, an Illumina NovaSeq 6000 was employed. TCRdb passed the public sequencing reads through fastp at Q25 and MiXCR, retaining productive beta sequences. Duplicate CDR3 protein sequences are folded into a single record with the most common DNA and genes. The sample data list under 150,000 distinct CDR3 sequences, and about 20% of these were observed just once. The ten largest clonotypes hold about 38% of the sample. The sequencing input was PBMCs or a T cell subset sorted from them (not recorded which). Receptors were obtained from a young man who had mild COVID-19 (a few samples of this study predate the infection). The sample titles of this study are shuffled in the database, so cell type and time point are left out; the donor was told from shared clones.

A few counts support this clonotype. The chain links TRBV5-1 to TRBJ2-1; D remains ambiguous. V was pared by 0 bases and J by 0 bases, with 7 bases between. The CDR3 length is 15 residues. CDR1 is SGHRS and CDR2 is YFSETQ in the germline V gene. CDR3 sequence reads: CASSLAELSYNEQFF. The CDR3 DNA sequence: TGCGCCAGCAGCTTGGCCGAACTCTCCTACAATGAGCAGTTCTTC. Full variable domain (rest looked up from reference TRBV5-1 and TRBJ2-1): KAGVTQTPRYLIKTRGQQVTLSCSPISGHRSVSWYQQTPGQGLQFLFEYFSETQRNKGNFPGRFSGRQFSNSRSEMNVSTLELGDSALYLCASSLAELSYNEQFFGPGTRLTVL.

CDR3 DNA: TGTGCCAGCAGTTATCCGGACACGAATCAGCCCCAGCATTTT. Its translation: CASSYPDTNQPQHF. The V call is TRBV6-2 or TRBV6-3, the J call TRBJ1-5; TRBD1 is a possible D gene (5 bases). This CDR3 has 14 residues. The germline CDR1 and CDR2 sequences are MNHEY and SVGEGT. Trimming removed 3 bases from V and 4 bases from J, with 10 bases in between.

The chain combines TRBV7-2 with TRBJ1-6; 10 nucleotides line up with TRBD1. Trimming at V came to 5 bases and at J to 8 bases, leaving 6 bases not matched to a gene. Germline CDR1 reads SGHTA; CDR2 reads FQGNSA. The CDR3 has 15 residues. CDR3 residues: CASSPRDRGHSPLHF. For the CDR3, the DNA is TGTGCCAGCAGCCCGAGGGACAGGGGACATTCACCCCTCCACTTT.

This clonotype was seen more than once but under ten times. V usage is TRBV4-2 and J usage is TRBJ2-6; the D gene is possibly TRBD2 (6 bases). V lost 7 bases, J lost 0 bases, and 16 bases lay in between. CDR1 is LGHNA, CDR2 YNFKEQ, per germline. CDR3 length: 17 residues. CDR3 residues: CASTSRGGNSGANVLTF. Written as DNA, the CDR3 is TGTGCCAGCACCTCAAGAGGAGGGAACTCTGGGGCCAACGTCCTGACTTTC.

This clonotype turned up a few times. V and J are TRBV6-2 or TRBV6-3 and TRBJ2-2; D tentatively reads TRBD1 or TRBD2 (5 bases each). The CDR3 is 13 amino acids. Trimming removed 7 bases at V and 0 bases at J, with 6 bases between. Germline assignment: CDR1 MNHEY and CDR2 SVGEGT. The CDR3 region has the DNA TGTGCCAGCATGGGGGCGAACACCGGGGAGCTGTTTTTT. Translating gives CASMGANTGELFF.

This chain connects TRBV6-2 or TRBV6-3 to TRBJ1-2, with D possibly matching TRBD1 (6 bases). Trimming took 3 bases from V and 4 from J, leaving 9 bases between them. Germline V gene sequence: CDR1 MNHEY, CDR2 SVGEGT. The CDR3 is 13 amino acids. DNA for the CDR3: TGTGCCAGCAGTTATGAGACAGGCTATGGCTACACCTTC. Translation gives CASSYETGYGYTF.

This chain connects TRBV7-9 to TRBJ2-5; 7 nucleotides agree with TRBD2. Trimming at V came to 2 bases and at J to 4 bases, leaving 10 bases not matched to a gene. The CDR3 loop spans 16 amino acids. The V gene's germline CDR1 is SEHNR and CDR2 FQNEAQ (reference sequence). CDR3 DNA: TGTGCCAGCAGCTTATACGGGGAGGGGTACGGAGAGACCCAGTACTTC. Protein sequence: CASSLYGEGYGETQYF.

The chain has TRBV29-1 and TRBJ2-7; D remains unclear. Trimming left V 3 bases short and J 2 bases short, with 11 bases between. This CDR3 is built from 13 residues. Germline lookup yields CDR1 SQVTM and CDR2 ANQGSEA. This CDR3 reads CSVESPTAYEQYF. The CDR3 nucleotides are TGCAGCGTTGAGTCACCGACGGCCTACGAGCAGTACTTC.

The chain recombines TRBV21-1 with TRBJ2-7; the listed D gene, TRBD1, was not tested against the DNA. TRBV21-1 is given as a pseudogene. The CDR3 is made up of 15 amino acids. CDR3 nucleotide sequence: TGTGCCAGCAGCAAAGACAGTCAGGGTGGCTACGAGCAGTACGTC. This codes for CASSKDSQGGYEQYV.

This clonotype was seen a few times. This chain joins TRBV5-1 and TRBJ2-1, with TRBD1 matching over 7 bases. V was clipped by 3 bases and J by 0 bases; unmatched bases: 3. The length of the CDR3 is 15 residues. Per the germline V gene, CDR1 is SGHRS and CDR2 is YFSETQ. The CDR3 is CASSWGQSSYNEQFF. DNA of the CDR3: TGCGCCAGCAGCTGGGGACAGAGCTCCTACAATGAGCAGTTCTTC.

CDR3 residues: CASSTSGGAQQFF. CDR3 DNA sequence: TGTGCCAGCAGCACTAGCGGGGGGGCCCAGCAGTTCTTC. The chain combines TRBV7-3 with TRBJ2-1, with 13 bases lining up with TRBD2. The CDR3 runs to 13 residues. The V gene's germline CDR1 is SGHTA and CDR2 FQGTGA. Trimming cost V 5 bases and J 11 bases; bases outside gene matches: 3. Variable domain in full (rest from reference TRBV7-3 and TRBJ2-1): GAGVSQTPSNKVTEKGKYVELRCDPISGHTALYWYRQSLGQGPEFLIYFQGTGAADDSGLPNDRFFAVRPEGSVSTLKIQRTERGDSAVYLCASSTSGGAQQFFGPGTRLTVL.

This clonotype was counted only a few times. The chain joins TRBV14 to TRBJ2-1; 10 bases match TRBD1. Germline loops: CDR1 SGHDN, CDR2 FVKESK. Trimming took 4 bases from V and 6 from J; bases not matched to a gene: 6. The CDR3 is 15 residues long. CDR3 protein: CASSPGQGGFNEQFF. The CDR3 DNA is TGTGCCAGCAGCCCCGGACAGGGGGGGTTCAATGAGCAGTTCTTC.

There are a few counts of this clonotype. The chain has TRBV4-2 and TRBJ2-1; 11 positions match TRBD2. CDR1 and CDR2 (germline): LGHNA, YNFKEQ. This CDR3 is 18 amino acids long. Germline trimming cut 0 bases from V and 0 bases from J; bases unmatched to any gene: 4. The CDR3, as DNA: TGTGCCAGCAGCCAAGAATGGCTAGCGGGGGGCTCCTACAATGAGCAGTTCTTC. Its protein product is CASSQEWLAGGSYNEQFF.